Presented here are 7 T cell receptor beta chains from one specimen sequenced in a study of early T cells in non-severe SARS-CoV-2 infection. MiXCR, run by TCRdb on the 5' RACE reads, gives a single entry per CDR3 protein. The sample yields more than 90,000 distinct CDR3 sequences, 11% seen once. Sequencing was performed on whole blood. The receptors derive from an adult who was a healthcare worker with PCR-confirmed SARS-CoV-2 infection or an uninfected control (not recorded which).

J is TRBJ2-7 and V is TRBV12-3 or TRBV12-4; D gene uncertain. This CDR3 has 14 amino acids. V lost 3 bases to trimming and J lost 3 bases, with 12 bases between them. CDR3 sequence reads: CASSFDWVSYEQYF. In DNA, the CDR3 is TGTGCCAGCAGTTTTGACTGGGTAAGCTACGAGCAGTACTTC.

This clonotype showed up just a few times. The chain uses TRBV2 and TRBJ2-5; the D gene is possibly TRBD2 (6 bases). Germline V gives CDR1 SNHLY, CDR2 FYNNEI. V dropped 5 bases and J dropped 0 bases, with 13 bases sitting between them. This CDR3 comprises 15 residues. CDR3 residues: CASSWAGSYQETQYF. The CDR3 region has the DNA TGTGCCAGCAGTTGGGCGGGGTCTTACCAAGAGACCCAGTACTTC.

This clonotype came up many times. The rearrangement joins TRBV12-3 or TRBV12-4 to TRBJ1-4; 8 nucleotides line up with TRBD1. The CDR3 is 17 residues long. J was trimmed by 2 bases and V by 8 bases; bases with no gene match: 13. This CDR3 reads CASAKHQGASTNEKLFF. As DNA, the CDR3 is TGTGCCAGCGCAAAACATCAGGGGGCCTCTACTAATGAAAAACTGTTTTTT.

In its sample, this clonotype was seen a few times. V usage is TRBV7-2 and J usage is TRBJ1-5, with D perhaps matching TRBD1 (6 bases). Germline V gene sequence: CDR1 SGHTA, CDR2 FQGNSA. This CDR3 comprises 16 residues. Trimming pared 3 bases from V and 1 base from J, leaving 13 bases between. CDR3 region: CASSFGTPRSNQPQHF. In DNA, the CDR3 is TGTGCCAGCAGCTTCGGGACACCCCGCAGCAATCAGCCCCAGCATTTT.

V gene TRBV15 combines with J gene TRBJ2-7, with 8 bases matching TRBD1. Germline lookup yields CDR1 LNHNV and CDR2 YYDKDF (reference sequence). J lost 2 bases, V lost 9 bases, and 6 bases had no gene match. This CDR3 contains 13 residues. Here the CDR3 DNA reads TGTGCCACTCAAGACAGGGGAACCTACGAGCAGTACTTC. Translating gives CATQDRGTYEQYF.

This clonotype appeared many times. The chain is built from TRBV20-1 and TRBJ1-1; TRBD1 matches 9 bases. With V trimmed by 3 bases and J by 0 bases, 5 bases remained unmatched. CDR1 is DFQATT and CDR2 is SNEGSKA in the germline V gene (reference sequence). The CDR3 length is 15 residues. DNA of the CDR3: TGCAGTGCTAGGGGACAGGGACAGGTGAACACTGAAGCTTTCTTT. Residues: CSARGQGQVNTEAFF.

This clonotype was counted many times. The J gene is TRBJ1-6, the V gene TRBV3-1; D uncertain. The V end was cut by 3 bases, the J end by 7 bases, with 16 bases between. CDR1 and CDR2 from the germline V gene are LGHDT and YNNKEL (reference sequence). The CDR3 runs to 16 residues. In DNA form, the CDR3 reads TGTGCCAGCAGCCAGGTTGGTTCGGGTGGAAATTCACCCCTCCACTTT. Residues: CASSQVGSGGNSPLHF.